What follows is one T cell receptor (beta chain) and its context. Its antigen is not yet known. One base away there is no much larger clone; base qualities are not given. This entry belongs to a study of T cells in Graves' hyperthyroidism and ophthalmopathy (dated by TCRdb to the late 2010s). With regard to the full study: TCR V-J signatures able to tell the groups apart were searched for in a discovery cohort of 100 patients, of whom more than 40 had Graves' ophthalmopathy and some 60 had stable Graves' hyperthyroidism. For training and testing, the 100 patients in the discovery cohort were randomly divided in a 7:3 ratio. In about 6 Graves' hyperthyroidism patients, the study also compared T-cell repertoires from thyroid tissue with T-cell repertoires from blood. Prospective prediction of ophthalmopathy was tested in an independent validation cohort consisting of some 18 hyperthyroidism patients and around 17 patients who later progressed to ophthalmopathy. TCR Vbeta CDR3 sequencing of approximately 140 peripheral blood samples (roughly 43 ophthalmopathy, under 80 hyperthyroidism and approximately 17 progressor patients) is reported in the paper. After blood sampling, hyperthyroidism patients were treated with methimazole at a starting dose of 30 mg daily, and ophthalmopathy patients were treated with high-dose intravenous methylprednisolone.

V and J lose 0 bases and 5 bases, and a span of 13 bases separates them. The germline V gene (reference sequence) specifies SEHNR as CDR1 and FQNEAQ as CDR2. Taken from cysteine to phenylalanine, the CDR3 has 15 residues. The sequence is cut down to CDR3 DNA, 45 bases in frame from base 1. Overall study results and their limits: Sample size was not statistically predetermined, and blinding of investigators to group allocation was not performed. During validation, the model predicted progression to ophthalmopathy a median of approximately 6 months ahead of onset, with around 71% sensitivity and around 72% specificity. A model built on a 13 V-J signature distinguished ophthalmopathy from stable hyperthyroidism, reaching over 85% sensitivity and about 81% specificity in cross-validation and 80%/75% in testing. Most expanded thyroid clonotypes (frequency above 0.001) were also detected in blood, suggesting blood repertoires may reflect thyroid immune responses.

TCR beta CDR3 regions were amplified from RNA transcripts. A first-round RT-PCR of the TCR CDR3 used the HTBI primer set with the Qiagen OneStep RT-PCR kit. A second multiplex PCR round built the libraries, followed by size selection and purification. Libraries were sequenced paired-end with 100 bp reads on an Illumina HiSeq2000. The authors' analysis ran thus. SOAPnuke was used to process the raw data, removing reads that contained adapters or uncalled bases, had a mean Phred below 15, or lacked an exact match to the constant primer or identifier. COPE v1.2.5 was used to merge high-quality paired reads, and clonotypes were defined as unique nucleotide sequences. Clonotypes were aligned to IMGT TRBV, TRBD and TRBJ reference segments using MiTCR v1.1. Analysis was restricted to V-J combinations with a frequency above 0.0001, which covered just over 98% of repertoires. A TCS score was defined as the ratio of F50 (clonal expansion) to E x V (chaos), with BLOSUM62-based TCRdist applied between CDR3 peptides within each V-J. Welch's t-statistics and random forest reduced roughly 500 V-J features to roughly 13, which were used in a naive Bayes classifier (R e1071). The Morisita-Horn index was used to measure how similar the thyroid and blood repertoires were. The public reads were reprocessed in TCRdb via fastp at Q25 and MiXCR, keeping in-frame beta chains. Identical CDR3 protein sequences are pooled into one entry, listed with their most common genes and DNA. The V and J calls and clone size come from TCRdb's table, not from the authors' own analysis. The sample yields about 610,000 distinct CDR3 sequences; under 60% were counted once. Jointly, the top ten make up roughly 8.2% of the sample.

Stable Graves' hyperthyroidism was defined as the absence of progression to ophthalmopathy over 18 months of follow-up. Hyperthyroidism patients were aged 18 to 65 years and newly diagnosed, with disease duration of less than 2 months. Any patient with an uncontrolled infection, another autoimmune disease, pregnancy or lactation was excluded. Diagnoses were based on clinical symptoms, serum thyroxine and TRAb, thyroid ultrasound and orbital computed tomography. Total RNA was extracted using Trizol reagent, and RNA quality was assessed on an Agilent 2100 Bioanalyzer. This receptor was taken from a woman aged 18-29 years with Graves' hyperthyroidism. Recombination joined TRBV7-9 with TRBJ1-1, and possibly TRBD1, on 5 matching bases. The sequencing sample was made of peripheral blood or thyroid tissue (not recorded which). The bases are TGTGCCAGCAGCTTAGCGGTTGGGGAGGGGACTGAAGCTTTCTTT. It codes for CASSLAVGEGTEAFF.